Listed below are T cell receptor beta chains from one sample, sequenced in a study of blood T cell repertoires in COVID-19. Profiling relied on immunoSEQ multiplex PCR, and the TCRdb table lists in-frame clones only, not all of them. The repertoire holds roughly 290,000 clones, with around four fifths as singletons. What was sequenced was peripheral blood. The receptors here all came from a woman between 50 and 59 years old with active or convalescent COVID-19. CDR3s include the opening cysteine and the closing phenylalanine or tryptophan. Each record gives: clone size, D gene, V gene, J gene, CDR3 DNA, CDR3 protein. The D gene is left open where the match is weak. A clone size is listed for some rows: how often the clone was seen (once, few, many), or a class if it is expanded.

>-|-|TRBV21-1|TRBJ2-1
TGTGCCAGCAGCAAAGACCGGGAGATCTTAGGCGATGAGCAGTTCTTC
CASSKDREILGDEQFF
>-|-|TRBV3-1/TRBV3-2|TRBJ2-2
TGTGCCAGCAGCCCACCTAATACCGGGGAGCTGTTTTTT
CASSPPNTGELFF
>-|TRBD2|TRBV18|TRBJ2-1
TGTGCCAGCTCACCGCGACTAGCGGGACACCAGGCAGTGAGCAATGAGCAGTTCTTC
CASSPRLAGHQAVSNEQFF
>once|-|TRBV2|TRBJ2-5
TGTGCCAGCAGTGGCCAAGGAGCAGAGACCCAGTACTTC
CASSGQGAETQYF
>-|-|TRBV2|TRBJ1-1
TGTGCCAGCAGTGAAGCGCACGTGGGGGGAAGGAACACTGAAGCTTTCTTT
CASSEAHVGGRNTEAFF
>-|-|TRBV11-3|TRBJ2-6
TGTGCCAGCAGCTTAGGGACAGTAAGCTCTGGGGCCAACGTCCTGACTTTC
CASSLGTVSSGANVLTF
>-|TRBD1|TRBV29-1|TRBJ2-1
TGCAGCGGCGCCGGGACAGGGGGGTTCCAGTTCTTC
CSGAGTGGFQFF
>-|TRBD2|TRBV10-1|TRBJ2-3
TGCGCCAGCAGTGTCGGGTTGGTGGGCGGGAGTGAAGATACGCAGTATTTT
CASSVGLVGGSEDTQYF
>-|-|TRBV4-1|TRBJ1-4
TGCGCCAGCAGCCGGCGGTTTAGCGGTGCTGGGGAGGAAAAACTGTTTTTT
CASSRRFSGAGEEKLFF
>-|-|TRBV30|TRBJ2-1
TGTGCCTGGAGTCCGACAGGAGTTCGGCGTGAGCAGTTCTTC
CAWSPTGVRREQFF
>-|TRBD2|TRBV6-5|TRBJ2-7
TGTGCCAGCAAGAGACTAGCGGAATCCTACGAGCAGTACTTC
CASKRLAESYEQYF
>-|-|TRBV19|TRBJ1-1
TGTGCCAGTAGTATTGACAGGTCCGTCGGAGCTTTCTTT
CASSIDRSVGAFF
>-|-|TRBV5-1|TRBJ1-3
TGCGCCAGCAGCTTGGCTGGGGGCCTCGACACCATATATTTT
CASSLAGGLDTIYF
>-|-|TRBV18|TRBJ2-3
TGTGCCAGCTCAGCGGACAGAATTACCGATACGCAGTATTTT
CASSADRITDTQYF
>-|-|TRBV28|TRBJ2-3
TGTGCCAGCAGTGACTCAGGGATATTCACAGATACGCAGTATTTT
CASSDSGIFTDTQYF
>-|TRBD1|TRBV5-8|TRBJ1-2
TGTGCCAGCAGCCCGACAGGGCGGGACTATGGCTACACCTTC
CASSPTGRDYGYTF
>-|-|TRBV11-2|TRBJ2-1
TGTGCCAGCAGCCGCCAGGTTGGACTAATAAATGAGCAGTTCTTC
CASSRQVGLINEQFF
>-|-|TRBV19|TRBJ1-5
TGTGCCAGTAGTATAGGAGTCATGGTCGATCAGCCCCAGCATTTT
CASSIGVMVDQPQHF
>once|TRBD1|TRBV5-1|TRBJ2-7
TGCGCCAGCAGCTTGGCCAGGGGGCAGTACGAGCAGTACTTC
CASSLARGQYEQYF
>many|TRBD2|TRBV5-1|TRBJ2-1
TGCGCCAGCAGCTTGGAGGGCGGGAGGGCCTTTGAGCAGTTCTTC
CASSLEGGRAFEQFF
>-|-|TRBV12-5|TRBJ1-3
TGTGCTAGTGGTTTGGACGCGTCCTCTGGAAACACCATATATTTT
CASGLDASSGNTIYF
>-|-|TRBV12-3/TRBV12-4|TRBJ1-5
TGTGCCAGCAGACGGGGGGAATATCAGCCCCAGCATTTT
CASRRGEYQPQHF
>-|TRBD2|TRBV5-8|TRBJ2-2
TGTGCCAGCACCCGAAGACTAGCGGGGAGTTGGTTTCCGGGGGAGCTGTTTTTT
CASTRRLAGSWFPGELFF
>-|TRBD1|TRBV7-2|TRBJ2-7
TGTGCCAGCAGCCCCGTCAGGGGGCCGCCCTACGAGCAGTACTTC
CASSPVRGPPYEQYF
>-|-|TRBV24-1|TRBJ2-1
TGTGCCACCAGTCCCGACAGCTCTTCCTACAATGAGCAGTTCTTC
CATSPDSSSYNEQFF
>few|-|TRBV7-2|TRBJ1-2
TGTGCCAGCAGCCCCGACAAAAACTATGGCTACACCTTC
CASSPDKNYGYTF
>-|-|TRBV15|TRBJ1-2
TGTGCCACCAGGGACAGCGGCTACTATGGCTACACCTTC
CATRDSGYYGYTF
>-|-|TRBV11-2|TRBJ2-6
TGTGCCAGCAGCAAGGTTCAGGTCTCTGGGGCCAACGTCCTGACTTTC
CASSKVQVSGANVLTF
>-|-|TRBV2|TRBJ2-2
TGTGCCACCGTCGAGGGAGACACCGGGGAGCTGTTTTTT
CATVEGDTGELFF
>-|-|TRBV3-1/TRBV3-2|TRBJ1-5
TGTGCCAGCAGCCAAAATAGAAACAATCAGCCCCAGCATTTT
CASSQNRNNQPQHF
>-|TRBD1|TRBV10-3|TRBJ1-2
TGTGCCATCAGTGGTGGACAGGATTTCAATGGCTACACCTTC
CAISGGQDFNGYTF
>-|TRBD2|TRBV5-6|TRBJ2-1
TGTGCCAGCAGCATGGCAGGGGGGACTAGCGGGATCTCCTACAATGAGCAGTTCTTC
CASSMAGGTSGISYNEQFF
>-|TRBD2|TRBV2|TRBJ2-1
TGTGCCAGCAGTCCACCTGGGACTAGCGGCTACAATGAGCAGTTCTTC
CASSPPGTSGYNEQFF
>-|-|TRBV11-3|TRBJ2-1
TGTGCCAGCGGACGGGATCCCTCCTACAATGAGCAGTTCTTC
CASGRDPSYNEQFF
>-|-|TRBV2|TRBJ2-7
TGTGCCAGCAGTGAGGGAAGGCTAGCCCGATACGAGCAGTACTTC
CASSEGRLARYEQYF
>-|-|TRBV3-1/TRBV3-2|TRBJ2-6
TGTGCCAGCAGTCAAAAGCGTCTAAGCTCTGGGGCCAACGTCCTGACTTTC
CASSQKRLSSGANVLTF
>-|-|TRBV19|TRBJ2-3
TGTGCCAGTAGTATATCGAAGGGTCAGGGGGGAGGCATTCCAGATACGCAGTATTTT
CASSISKGQGGGIPDTQYF
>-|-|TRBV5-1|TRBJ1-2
TGCGCCAGCAGCGATCTGCTGCGGGGCGGCTACACCTTC
CASSDLLRGGYTF
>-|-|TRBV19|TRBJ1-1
TGTGCCAGTAATGGCGGCAGGAACACTGAAGCTTTCTTT
CASNGGRNTEAFF
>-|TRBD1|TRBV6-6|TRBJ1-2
TGTGCCAGCAGTCCTTCGAGGATCGGTGCGGCAGGGGGCTATCACTATGGCTACACCTTC
CASSPSRIGAAGGYHYGYTF
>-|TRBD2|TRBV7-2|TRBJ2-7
TGTGCCAGCAGCTTAGCCCTAGCGGGAGGGCCGGACGAGCAGTACTTC
CASSLALAGGPDEQYF